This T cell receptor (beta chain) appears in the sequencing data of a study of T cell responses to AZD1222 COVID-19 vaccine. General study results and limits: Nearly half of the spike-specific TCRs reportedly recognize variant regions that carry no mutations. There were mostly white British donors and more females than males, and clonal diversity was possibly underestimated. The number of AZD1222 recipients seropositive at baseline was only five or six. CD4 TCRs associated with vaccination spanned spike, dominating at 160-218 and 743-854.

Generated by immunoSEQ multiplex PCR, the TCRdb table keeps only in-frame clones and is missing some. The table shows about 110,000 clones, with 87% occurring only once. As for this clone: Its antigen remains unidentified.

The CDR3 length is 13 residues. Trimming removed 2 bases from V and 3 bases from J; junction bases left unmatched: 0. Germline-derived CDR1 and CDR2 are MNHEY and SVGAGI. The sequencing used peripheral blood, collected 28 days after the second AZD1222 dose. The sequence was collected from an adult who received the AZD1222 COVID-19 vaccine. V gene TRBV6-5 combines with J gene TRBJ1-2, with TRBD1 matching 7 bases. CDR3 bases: TGTGCCAGCAGTTACGGACAGGACTATGGCTACACCTTC. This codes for CASSYGQDYGYTF.